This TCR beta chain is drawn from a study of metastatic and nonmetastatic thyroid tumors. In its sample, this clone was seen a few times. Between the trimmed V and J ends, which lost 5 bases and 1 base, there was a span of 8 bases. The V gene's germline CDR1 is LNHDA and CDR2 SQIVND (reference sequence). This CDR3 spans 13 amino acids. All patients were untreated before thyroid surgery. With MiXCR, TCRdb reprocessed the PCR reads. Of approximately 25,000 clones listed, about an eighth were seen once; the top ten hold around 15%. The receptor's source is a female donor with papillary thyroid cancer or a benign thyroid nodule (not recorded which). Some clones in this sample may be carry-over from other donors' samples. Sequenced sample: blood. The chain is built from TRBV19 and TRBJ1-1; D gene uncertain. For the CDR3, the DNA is TGTGCCAGTAGTCTTTGGGGGAACACTGAAGCTTTCTTT. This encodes CASSLWGNTEAFF.